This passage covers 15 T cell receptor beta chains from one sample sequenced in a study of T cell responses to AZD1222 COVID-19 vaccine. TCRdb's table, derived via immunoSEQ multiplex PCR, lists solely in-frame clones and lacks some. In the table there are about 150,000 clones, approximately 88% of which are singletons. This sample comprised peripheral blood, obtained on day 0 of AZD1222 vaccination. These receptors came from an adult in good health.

The DNA for the CDR3 is TGCAGCGCCCGGACAGGGGGAAACACCATATATTTT. Its translation: CSARTGGNTIYF. V usage is TRBV29-1 and J usage is TRBJ1-3; 8 nucleotides line up with TRBD1. CDR1 SQVTM and CDR2 ANQGSEA come from the germline V gene. J gave up 4 bases and V 7 bases, and 3 bases lay outside the gene matches. There are 12 residues in the CDR3. The full variable domain, rest sourced from reference TRBV29-1 and TRBJ1-3, is SAVISQKPSRDICQRGTSLTIQCQVDSQVTMMFWYRQQPGQSLTLIATANQGSEATYESGFVIDKFPISRPNLTFSTLTVSNMSPEDSSIYLCSARTGGNTIYFGEGSWLTVV.

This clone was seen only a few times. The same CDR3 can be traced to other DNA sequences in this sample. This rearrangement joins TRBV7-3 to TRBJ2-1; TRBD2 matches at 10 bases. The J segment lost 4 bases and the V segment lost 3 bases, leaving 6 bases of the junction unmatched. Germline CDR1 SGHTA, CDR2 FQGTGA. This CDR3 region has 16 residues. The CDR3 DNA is TGTGCCAGCAGCTTTACCGGGACTAGCGCGTACAATGAGCAGTTCTTC. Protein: CASSFTGTSAYNEQFF.

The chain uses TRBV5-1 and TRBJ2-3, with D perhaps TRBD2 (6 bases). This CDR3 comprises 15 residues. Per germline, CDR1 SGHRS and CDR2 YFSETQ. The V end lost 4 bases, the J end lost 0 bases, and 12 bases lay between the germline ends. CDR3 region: CASSGGLSSTDTQYF. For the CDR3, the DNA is TGCGCCAGCAGCGGCGGACTATCAAGCACAGATACGCAGTATTTT.

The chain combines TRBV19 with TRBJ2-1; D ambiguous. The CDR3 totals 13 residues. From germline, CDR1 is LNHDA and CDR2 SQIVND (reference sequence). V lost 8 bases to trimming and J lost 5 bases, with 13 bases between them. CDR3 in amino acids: CASSRNENNEQFF. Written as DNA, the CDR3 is TGTGCCAGTTCACGGAACGAAAACAATGAGCAGTTCTTC.

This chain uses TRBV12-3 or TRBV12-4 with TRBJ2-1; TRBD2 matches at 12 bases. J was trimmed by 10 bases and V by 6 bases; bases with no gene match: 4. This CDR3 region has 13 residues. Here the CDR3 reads CASRLAGGREQFF. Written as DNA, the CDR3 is TGTGCCAGCAGGCTAGCGGGAGGGAGGGAGCAGTTCTTC.

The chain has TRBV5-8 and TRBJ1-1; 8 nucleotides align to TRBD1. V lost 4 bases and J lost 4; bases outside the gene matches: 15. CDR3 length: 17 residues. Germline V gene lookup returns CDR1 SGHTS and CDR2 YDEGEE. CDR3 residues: CASSHGGQSTGGTEAFF. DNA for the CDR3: TGTGCCAGCAGCCACGGAGGACAGAGTACAGGGGGCACTGAAGCTTTCTTT.

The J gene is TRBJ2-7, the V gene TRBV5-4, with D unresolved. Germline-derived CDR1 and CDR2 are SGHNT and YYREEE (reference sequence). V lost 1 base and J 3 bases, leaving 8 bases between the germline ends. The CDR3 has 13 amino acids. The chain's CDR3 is CASSLNTNYEQYF. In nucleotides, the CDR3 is TGTGCCAGCAGCTTGAATACAAACTACGAGCAGTACTTC.

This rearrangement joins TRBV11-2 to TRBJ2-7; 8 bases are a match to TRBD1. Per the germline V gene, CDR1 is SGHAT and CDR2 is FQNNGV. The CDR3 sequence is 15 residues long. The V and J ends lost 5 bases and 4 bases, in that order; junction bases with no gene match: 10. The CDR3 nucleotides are TGTGCCAGCAGCAACGGGGCAGGGGGCAATTACGAGCAGTACTTC. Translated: CASSNGAGGNYEQYF.

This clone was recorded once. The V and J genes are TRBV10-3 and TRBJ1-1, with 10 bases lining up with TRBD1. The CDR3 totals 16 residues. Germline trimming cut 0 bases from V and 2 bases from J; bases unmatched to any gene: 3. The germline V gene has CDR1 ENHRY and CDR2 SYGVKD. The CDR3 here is CAISESGTGANTEAFF. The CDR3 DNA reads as TGTGCCATCAGTGAGTCGGGGACAGGGGCCAACACTGAAGCTTTCTTT.

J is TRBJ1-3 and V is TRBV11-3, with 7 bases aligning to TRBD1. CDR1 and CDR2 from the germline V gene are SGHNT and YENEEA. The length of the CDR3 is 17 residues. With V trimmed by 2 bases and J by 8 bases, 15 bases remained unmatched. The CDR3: CASSLLSLGTESDTIYF. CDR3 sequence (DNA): TGTGCCAGCAGCTTATTATCCCTTGGGACAGAGTCAGACACCATATATTTT.

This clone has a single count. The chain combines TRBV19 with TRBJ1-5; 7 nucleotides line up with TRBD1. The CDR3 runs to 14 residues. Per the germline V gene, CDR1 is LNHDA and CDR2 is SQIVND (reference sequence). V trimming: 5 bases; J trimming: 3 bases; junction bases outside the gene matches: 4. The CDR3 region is CASSPGQVNQPQHF. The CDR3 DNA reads TGTGCCAGTAGTCCTGGACAGGTCAATCAGCCCCAGCATTTT.

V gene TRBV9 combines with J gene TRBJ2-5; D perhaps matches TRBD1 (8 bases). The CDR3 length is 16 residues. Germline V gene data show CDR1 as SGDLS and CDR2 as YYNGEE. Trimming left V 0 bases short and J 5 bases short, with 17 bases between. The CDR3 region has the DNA TGTGCCAGCAGCGTAGGGTGGACAGGGAGGGAGGAGACCCAGTACTTC. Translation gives CASSVGWTGREETQYF.

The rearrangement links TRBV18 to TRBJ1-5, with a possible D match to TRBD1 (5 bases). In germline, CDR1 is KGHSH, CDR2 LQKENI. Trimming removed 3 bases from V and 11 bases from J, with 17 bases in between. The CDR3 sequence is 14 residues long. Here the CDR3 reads CASSPSNQGRSQHF. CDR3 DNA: TGTGCCAGCTCACCCTCCAATCAGGGAAGGTCCCAGCATTTT.

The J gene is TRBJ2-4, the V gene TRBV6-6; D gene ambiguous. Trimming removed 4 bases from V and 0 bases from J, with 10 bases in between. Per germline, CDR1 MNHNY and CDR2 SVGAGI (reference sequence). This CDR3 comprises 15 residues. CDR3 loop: CASSSWQLAKNIQYF. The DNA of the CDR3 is TGTGCCAGCAGTTCATGGCAGCTAGCCAAAAACATTCAGTACTTC.

The CDR3 region is CASSKTGGSQFF. The CDR3 DNA sequence: TGTGCCAGCAGTAAGACAGGGGGCTCGCAGTTCTTC. The chain links TRBV27 to TRBJ2-1, with 10 positions matching TRBD1. The length of the CDR3 is 12 residues. Germline CDR1 MNHEY, CDR2 SMNVEV (reference sequence). The J segment lost 12 bases and the V segment lost 5 bases, leaving 4 bases of the junction unmatched.